The clone carrying this T cell receptor beta chain was found many times. The antigen remains unidentified. This record belongs to a study of T-cell memory formation after mild COVID-19. Points from the study as a whole: Clones which contracted sat mainly in CM and EM if CD4+, and in EMRA if CD8+. That cross-reactive memory joined was suggested by some responding clones appearing in pre-infection memory.

Trimming pared 5 bases from V and 4 bases from J, leaving 5 bases between. The CDR3 sequence is 12 residues long. MiXCR was run by TCRdb on the 5' RACE reads, yielding one entry per CDR3 protein. In the table there are 380,000 or so distinct CDR3 sequences, 12% to 15% of which are singletons. The sample taken for sequencing was PBMCs or a T cell subset sorted from them (not recorded which). This chain uses TRBV12-3 or TRBV12-4 with TRBJ2-2; D gene uncertain. This TCR came from a man aged 18 to 29 who had mild COVID-19 (a few samples of this study predate the infection). Cell type and time point are not known. The CDR3 sequence: CASSPLTGELFF. CDR3 sequence (DNA): TGTGCCAGCAGTCCACTCACCGGGGAGCTGTTTTTT.